The entry below gives a single TCR beta chain sequence along with its context. V shed 3 bases and J shed 0 bases, with 9 bases lying between them. This CDR3 has 14 residues. Germline V gene data show CDR1 as SGHDN and CDR2 as FVKESK. This sample stems from a study of shared T cell receptors in the human thymus. Profiled with immunoSEQ multiplex PCR; TCRdb holds only in-frame clones, not every one. The top ten hold roughly 0.033% of the sample, which has 63,000 or so clones, roughly 95% seen once. V usage is TRBV14 and J usage is TRBJ2-7; maybe TRBD1 (5 bases). Material: thymocytes. The sequence derives from a human donor. Written as DNA, the CDR3 is TGTGCCAGCAGCCAGTTTAGGGGCTCCTACGAGCAGTACTTC. It specifies CASSQFRGSYEQYF. Complete variable domain (other parts from reference TRBV14 and TRBJ2-7): EAGVTQFPSHSVIEKGQTVTLRCDPISGHDNLYWYRRVMGKEIKFLLHFVKESKQDESGMPNNRFLAERTGGTYSTLKVQPAELEDSGVYFCASSQFRGSYEQYFGPGTRLTVT.